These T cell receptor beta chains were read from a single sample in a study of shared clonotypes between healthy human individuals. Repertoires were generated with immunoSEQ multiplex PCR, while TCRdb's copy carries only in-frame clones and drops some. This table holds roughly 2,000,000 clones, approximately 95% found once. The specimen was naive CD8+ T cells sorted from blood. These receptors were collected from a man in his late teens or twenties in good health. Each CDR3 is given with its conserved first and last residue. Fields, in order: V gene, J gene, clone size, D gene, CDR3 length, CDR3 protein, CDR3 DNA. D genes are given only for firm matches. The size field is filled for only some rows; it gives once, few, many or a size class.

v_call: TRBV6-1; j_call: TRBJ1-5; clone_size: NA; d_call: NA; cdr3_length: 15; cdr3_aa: CASSEFMDSNQPQHF; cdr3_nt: TGTGCCAGCAGTGAATTTATGGATAGCAATCAGCCCCAGCATTTT
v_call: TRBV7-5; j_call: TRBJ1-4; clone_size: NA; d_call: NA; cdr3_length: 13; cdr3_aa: CARSLGNGGELFF; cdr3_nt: TGTGCCAGAAGCTTAGGGAACGGTGGGGAACTGTTTTTT
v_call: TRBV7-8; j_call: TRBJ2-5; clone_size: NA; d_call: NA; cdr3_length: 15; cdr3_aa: CASSLGPKGAETQYF; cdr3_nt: TGTGCCAGCAGCTTAGGACCGAAGGGAGCGGAGACCCAGTACTTC
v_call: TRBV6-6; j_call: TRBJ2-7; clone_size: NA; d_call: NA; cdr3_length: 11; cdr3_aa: CASSPMNEQYF; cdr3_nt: TGTGCCAGCAGTCCGATGAACGAGCAGTACTTC
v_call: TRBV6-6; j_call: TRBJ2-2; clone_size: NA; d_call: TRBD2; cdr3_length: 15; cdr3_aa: CASSPSAGDTGELFF; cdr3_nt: TGTGCCAGCAGTCCATCAGCGGGAGATACCGGGGAGCTGTTTTTT
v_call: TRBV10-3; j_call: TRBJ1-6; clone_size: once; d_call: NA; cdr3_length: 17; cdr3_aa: CAISEEGPSSYNSPLHF; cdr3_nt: TGTGCCATCAGTGAGGAGGGGCCAAGCTCCTATAATTCACCCCTCCACTTT
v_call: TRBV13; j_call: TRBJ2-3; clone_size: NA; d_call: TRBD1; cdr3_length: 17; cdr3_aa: CASSSRLDRAFTDTQYF; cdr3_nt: TGTGCCAGCAGCTCGCGCCTGGACAGGGCCTTCACAGATACGCAGTATTTT
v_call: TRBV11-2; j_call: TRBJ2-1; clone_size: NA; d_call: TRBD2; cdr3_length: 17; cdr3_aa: CASSLEPSGRGYNEQFF; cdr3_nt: TGTGCCAGCAGCTTAGAGCCTAGCGGGAGGGGGTACAATGAGCAGTTCTTC
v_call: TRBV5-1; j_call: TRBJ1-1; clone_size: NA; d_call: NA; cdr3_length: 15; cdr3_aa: CASSPRRGEGTEAFF; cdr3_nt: TGCGCCAGCAGCCCGCGGAGGGGGGAGGGCACTGAAGCTTTCTTT
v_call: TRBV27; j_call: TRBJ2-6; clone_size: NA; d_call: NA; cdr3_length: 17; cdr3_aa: CASSLVGPDGGANVLTF; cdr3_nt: TGTGCCAGCAGTTTGGTGGGTCCAGACGGTGGGGCCAACGTCCTGACTTTC
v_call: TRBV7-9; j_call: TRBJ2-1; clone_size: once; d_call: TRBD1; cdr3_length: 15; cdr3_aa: CASRPPGQGVDEQFF; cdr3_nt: TGTGCCAGCAGGCCCCCGGGACAGGGTGTAGATGAGCAGTTCTTC
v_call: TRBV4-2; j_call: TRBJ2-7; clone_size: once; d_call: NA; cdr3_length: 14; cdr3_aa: CASSQGGQGYEQYF; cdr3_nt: TGTGCCAGCAGCCAAGGTGGCCAGGGCTACGAGCAGTACTTC
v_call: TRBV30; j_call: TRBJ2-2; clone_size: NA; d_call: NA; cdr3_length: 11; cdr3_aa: CAWSGGGELFF; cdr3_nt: TGTGCCTGGAGTGGGGGCGGGGAGCTGTTTTTT
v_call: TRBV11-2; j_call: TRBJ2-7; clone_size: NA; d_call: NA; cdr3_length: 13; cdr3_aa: CASSPWEVHEQYF; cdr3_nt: TGTGCCAGCAGCCCCTGGGAGGTTCACGAACAGTACTTC
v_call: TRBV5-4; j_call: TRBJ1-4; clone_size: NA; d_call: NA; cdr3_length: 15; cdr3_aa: CASSLMGAREEKLFF; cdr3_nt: TGTGCCAGCAGCTTGATGGGGGCGCGGGAGGAAAAACTGTTTTTT
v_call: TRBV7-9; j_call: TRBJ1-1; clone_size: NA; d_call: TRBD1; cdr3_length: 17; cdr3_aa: CASSLGGQGFWDTEAFF; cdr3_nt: TGTGCCAGCAGCTTAGGAGGACAGGGGTTTTGGGACACTGAAGCTTTCTTT
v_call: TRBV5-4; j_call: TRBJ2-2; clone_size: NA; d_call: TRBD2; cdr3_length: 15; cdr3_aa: CASSLEGLEAGELFF; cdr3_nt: TGTGCCAGCAGCTTGGAAGGACTAGAAGCCGGGGAGCTGTTTTTT
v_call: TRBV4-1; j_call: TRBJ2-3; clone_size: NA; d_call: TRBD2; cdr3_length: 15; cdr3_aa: CASIGLAGGTDTQYF; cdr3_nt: TGCGCCAGCATCGGGCTAGCGGGGGGCACAGATACGCAGTATTTT
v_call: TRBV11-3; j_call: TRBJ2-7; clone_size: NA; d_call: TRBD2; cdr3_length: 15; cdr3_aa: CASSQGEGDGYEQYF; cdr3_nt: TGTGCCAGCAGCCAAGGGGAGGGAGATGGGTACGAGCAGTACTTC
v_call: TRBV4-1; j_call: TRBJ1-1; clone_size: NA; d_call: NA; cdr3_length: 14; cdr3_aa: CASSQAARGFEAFF; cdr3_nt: TGCGCCAGCAGCCAAGCGGCGCGGGGCTTTGAAGCTTTCTTT
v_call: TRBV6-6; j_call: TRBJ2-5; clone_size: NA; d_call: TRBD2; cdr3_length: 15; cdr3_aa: CASSYSGGAQETQYF; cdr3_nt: TGTGCCAGCAGTTACTCCGGGGGGGCCCAAGAGACCCAGTACTTC
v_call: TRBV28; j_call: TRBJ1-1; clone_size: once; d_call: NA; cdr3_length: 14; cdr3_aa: CASSVTVLNTEAFF; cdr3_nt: TGTGCCAGCAGTGTAACAGTCCTGAACACTGAAGCTTTCTTT
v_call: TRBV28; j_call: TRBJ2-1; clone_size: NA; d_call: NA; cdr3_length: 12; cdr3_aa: CASSLSYNEQFF; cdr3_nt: TGTGCCAGCAGTTTAAGCTACAATGAGCAGTTCTTC